These 7 T cell receptor beta chains share one sample of origin, sequenced in a study of cytomegalovirus exposure and HLA in healthy donors. Repertoires were generated with immunoSEQ multiplex PCR, while TCRdb's copy carries only in-frame clones and drops some. The sample has 150,000 to 200,000 clones, 90% to 97% seen once; the top ten hold approximately 0.97%. Sequenced input: PBMCs. These receptors were taken from a woman younger than 30 in good health and CMV-seronegative.

V and J are TRBV19 and TRBJ2-7; 11 nucleotides match TRBD2. Germline CDR1 reads LNHDA; CDR2 reads SQIVND (reference sequence). CDR3 length: 15 residues. V was pared by 3 bases and J by 4 bases, with 5 bases of the junction left unmatched. The CDR3, as DNA: TGTGCCAGTAGTATCAGTACTAGCGGGGGTTACGAGCAGTACTTC. Encoded protein: CASSISTSGGYEQYF.

The chain is built from TRBV18 and TRBJ2-7; tentatively, D is TRBD1 (6 bases). V was shortened by 2 bases and J by 0 bases, with 11 bases between the two germline ends. Germline CDR1 and CDR2: KGHSH and LQKENI. The CDR3 spans 15 residues. The CDR3 region has the DNA TGTGCCAGCTCACCAGAGGGGGTACCCTCCTACGAGCAGTACTTC. Translating gives CASSPEGVPSYEQYF.

On this clone itself: The identical CDR3 is also encoded by other nucleotide sequences in the sample. The chain joins TRBV5-1 to TRBJ2-1; TRBD2 agrees at 10 bases. The CDR3 length is 14 residues. Per the germline V gene, CDR1 is SGHRS and CDR2 is YFSETQ. V was clipped by 4 bases and J by 3 bases; unmatched bases: 1. CDR3 DNA sequence: TGCGCCAGCAGCCTAGCGGGGGACTACAATGAGCAGTTCTTC. Translation: CASSLAGDYNEQFF.

The V gene is TRBV19, the J gene TRBJ1-1; 7 bases fit TRBD1. The ends lost 3 bases at V and 3 bases at J; junction bases unmatched: 4. The CDR3 loop spans 14 amino acids. Germline values: CDR1 LNHDA, CDR2 SQIVND (reference sequence). DNA for the CDR3: TGTGCCAGTAGTATTCAGGGGGGCGACACTGAAGCTTTCTTT. This encodes CASSIQGGDTEAFF.

DNA of the CDR3: TGTGCCAGCACTTCCGGACAGGGCGCCTACGAGCAGTACTTC. Residues: CASTSGQGAYEQYF. The chain couples TRBV5-4 to TRBJ2-7; 8 bases are shared with TRBD1. CDR3 size: 14 residues. Unmatched junction bases numbered 7, after V lost 6 bases and J lost 2 bases. Germline lookup yields CDR1 SGHNT and CDR2 YYREEE (reference sequence).

Written as DNA, the CDR3 is TGTGCCAGCAGTGGGCGCGGTCGGACCGGGGAGCTGTTTTTT. Amino acids: CASSGRGRTGELFF. This chain joins TRBV2 and TRBJ2-2; no clear D. CDR1 is SNHLY and CDR2 is FYNNEI in the germline V gene. Trimming removed 4 bases from V and 5 bases from J, with 11 bases in between. This CDR3 is 14 amino acids long.

The rearrangement joins TRBV6-5 to TRBJ1-2; 10 bases align to TRBD1. J gave up 7 bases and V 5 bases, and 10 bases lay outside the gene matches. The CDR3 is 15 amino acids. Germline V gene lookup returns CDR1 MNHEY and CDR2 SVGAGI. The CDR3 DNA follows: TGTGCCAGCAGTCGCGGGGGACAGGGGTGGATTGGCTACACCTTC. It codes for CASSRGGQGWIGYTF.